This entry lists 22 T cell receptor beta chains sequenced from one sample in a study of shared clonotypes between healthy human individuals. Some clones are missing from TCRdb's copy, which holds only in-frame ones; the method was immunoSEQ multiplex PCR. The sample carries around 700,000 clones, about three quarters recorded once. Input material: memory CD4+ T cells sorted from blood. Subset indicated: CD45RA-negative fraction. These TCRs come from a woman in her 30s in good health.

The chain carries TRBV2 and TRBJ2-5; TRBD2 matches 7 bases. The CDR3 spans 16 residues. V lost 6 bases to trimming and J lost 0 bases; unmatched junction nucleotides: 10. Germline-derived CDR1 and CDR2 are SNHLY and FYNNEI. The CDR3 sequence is CASRSPNLADQETQYF. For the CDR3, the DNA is TGTGCCAGCAGGAGCCCGAATCTAGCGGACCAAGAGACCCAGTACTTC.

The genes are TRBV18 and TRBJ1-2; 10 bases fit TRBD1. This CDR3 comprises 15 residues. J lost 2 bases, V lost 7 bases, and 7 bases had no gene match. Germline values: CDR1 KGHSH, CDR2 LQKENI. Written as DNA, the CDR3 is TGTGCCAGCTTTAACCCGGACAGGGGGAACTATGGCTACACCTTC. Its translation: CASFNPDRGNYGYTF.

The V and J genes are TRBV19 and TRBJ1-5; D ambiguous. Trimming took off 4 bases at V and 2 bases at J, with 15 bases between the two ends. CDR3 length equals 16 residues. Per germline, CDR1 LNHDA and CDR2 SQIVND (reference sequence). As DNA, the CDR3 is TGTGCCAGTAGTACTGGAATGGTGCGAGGCAATCAGCCCCAGCATTTT. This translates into CASSTGMVRGNQPQHF.

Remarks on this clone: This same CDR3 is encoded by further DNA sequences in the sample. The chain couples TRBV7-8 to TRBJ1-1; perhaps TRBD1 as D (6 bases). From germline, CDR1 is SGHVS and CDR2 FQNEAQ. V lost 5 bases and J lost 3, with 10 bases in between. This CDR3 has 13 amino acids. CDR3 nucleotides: TGTGCCAGCAGCACACAGGGTGACACTGAAGCTTTCTTT. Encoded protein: CASSTQGDTEAFF.

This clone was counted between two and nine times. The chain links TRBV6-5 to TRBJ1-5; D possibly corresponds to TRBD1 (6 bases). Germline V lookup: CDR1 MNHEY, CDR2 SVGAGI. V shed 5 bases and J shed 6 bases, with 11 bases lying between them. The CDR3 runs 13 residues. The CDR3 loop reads CASSPGAVQPQHF. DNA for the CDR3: TGTGCCAGCAGTCCAGGGGCGGTTCAGCCCCAGCATTTT.

CDR3 coding DNA: TGTGCCAGCAGCCCGAGGCTAGCGTCCGAGCAGTACTTC. This encodes CASSPRLASEQYF. V gene TRBV9 combines with J gene TRBJ2-7; weak D call: TRBD2 (6 bases). CDR1 is SGDLS and CDR2 is YYNGEE in the germline V gene. With 4 bases removed from V and 6 bases from J, the gap between germline ends came to 14 bases. This CDR3 has 13 amino acids.

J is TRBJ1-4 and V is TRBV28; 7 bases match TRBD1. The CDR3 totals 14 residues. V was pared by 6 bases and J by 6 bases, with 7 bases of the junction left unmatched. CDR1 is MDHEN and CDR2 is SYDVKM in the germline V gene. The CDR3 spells CASSPPGGDEKLFF. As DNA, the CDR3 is TGTGCCAGCAGCCCCCCAGGGGGTGATGAAAAACTGTTTTTT.

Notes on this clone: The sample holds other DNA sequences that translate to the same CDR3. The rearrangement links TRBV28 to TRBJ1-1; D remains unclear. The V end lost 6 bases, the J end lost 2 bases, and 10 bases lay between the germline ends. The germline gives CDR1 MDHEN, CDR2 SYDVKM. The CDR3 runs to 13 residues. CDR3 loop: CASSLGENTEAFF. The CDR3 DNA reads TGTGCCAGCAGCTTAGGCGAAAACACTGAAGCTTTCTTT.

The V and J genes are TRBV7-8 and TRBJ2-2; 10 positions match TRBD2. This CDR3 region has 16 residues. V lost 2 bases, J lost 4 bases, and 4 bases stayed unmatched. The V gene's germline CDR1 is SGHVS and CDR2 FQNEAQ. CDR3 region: CASSLTRLAGTGELFF. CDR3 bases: TGTGCCAGCAGCTTAACAAGACTAGCGGGCACCGGGGAGCTGTTTTTT.

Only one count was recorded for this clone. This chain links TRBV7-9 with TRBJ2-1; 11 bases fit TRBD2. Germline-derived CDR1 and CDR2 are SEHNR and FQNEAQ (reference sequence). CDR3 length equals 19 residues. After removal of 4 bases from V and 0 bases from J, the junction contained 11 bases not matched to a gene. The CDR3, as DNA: TGTGCCAGCAGCTCGGGACTAGCGGCCGGCCGATTCTCCTACAATGAGCAGTTCTTC. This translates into CASSSGLAAGRFSYNEQFF.

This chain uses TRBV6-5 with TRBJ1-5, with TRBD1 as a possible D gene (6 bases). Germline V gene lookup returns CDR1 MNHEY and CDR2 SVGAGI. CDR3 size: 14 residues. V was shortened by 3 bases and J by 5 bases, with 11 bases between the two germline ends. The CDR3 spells CASSYQPGDQPQHF. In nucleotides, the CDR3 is TGTGCCAGCAGTTATCAGCCAGGGGATCAGCCCCAGCATTTT.

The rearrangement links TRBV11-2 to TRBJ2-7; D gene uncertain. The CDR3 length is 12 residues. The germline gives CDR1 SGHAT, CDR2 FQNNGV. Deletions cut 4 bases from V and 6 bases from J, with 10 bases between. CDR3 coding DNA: TGTGCCAGCAGCTACCAAGCTTCCGAGCAGTACTTC. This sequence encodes CASSYQASEQYF.

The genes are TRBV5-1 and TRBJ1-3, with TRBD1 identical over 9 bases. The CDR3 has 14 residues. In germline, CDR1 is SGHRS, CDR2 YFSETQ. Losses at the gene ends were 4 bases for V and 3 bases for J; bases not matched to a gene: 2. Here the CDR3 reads CASSPGQGGNTIYF. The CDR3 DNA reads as TGCGCCAGCAGCCCGGGACAGGGTGGAAACACCATATATTTT. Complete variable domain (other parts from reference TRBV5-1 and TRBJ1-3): KAGVTQTPRYLIKTRGQQVTLSCSPISGHRSVSWYQQTPGQGLQFLFEYFSETQRNKGNFPGRFSGRQFSNSRSEMNVSTLELGDSALYLCASSPGQGGNTIYFGEGSWLTVV.

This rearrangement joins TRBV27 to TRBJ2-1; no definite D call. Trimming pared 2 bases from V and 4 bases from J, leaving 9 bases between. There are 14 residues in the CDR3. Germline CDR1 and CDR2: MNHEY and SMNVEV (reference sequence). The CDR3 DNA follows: TGTGCCAGCAGTTTAGGTAGGATATACAATGAGCAGTTCTTC. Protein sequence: CASSLGRIYNEQFF.

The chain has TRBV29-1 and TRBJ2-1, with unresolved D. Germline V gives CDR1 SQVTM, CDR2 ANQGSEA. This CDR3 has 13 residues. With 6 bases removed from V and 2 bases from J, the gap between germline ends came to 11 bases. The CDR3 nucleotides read TGCAGCGTACCCGACAATGCCTACAATGAGCAGTTCTTC. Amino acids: CSVPDNAYNEQFF.

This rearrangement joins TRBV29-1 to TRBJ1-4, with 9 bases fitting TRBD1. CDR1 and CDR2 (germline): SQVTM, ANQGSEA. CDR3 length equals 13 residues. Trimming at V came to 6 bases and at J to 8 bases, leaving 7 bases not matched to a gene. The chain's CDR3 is CSVVTGGEEKLFF. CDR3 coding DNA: TGCAGCGTCGTGACAGGGGGGGAGGAAAAACTGTTTTTT.

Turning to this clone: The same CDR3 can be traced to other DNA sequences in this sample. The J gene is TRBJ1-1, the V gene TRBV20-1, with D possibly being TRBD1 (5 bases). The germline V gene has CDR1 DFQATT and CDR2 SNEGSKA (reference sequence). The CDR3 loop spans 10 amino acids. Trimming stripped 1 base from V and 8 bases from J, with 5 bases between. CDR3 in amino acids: CSARGTEAFF. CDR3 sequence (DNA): TGCAGTGCTAGAGGGACAGAAGCTTTCTTT.

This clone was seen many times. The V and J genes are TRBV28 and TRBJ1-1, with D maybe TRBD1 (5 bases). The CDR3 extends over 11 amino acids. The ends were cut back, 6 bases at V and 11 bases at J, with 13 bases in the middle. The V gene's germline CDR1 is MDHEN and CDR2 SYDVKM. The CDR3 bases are TGTGCCAGCAGAACAACAAAGGGGGCTTTCTTT. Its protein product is CASRTTKGAFF. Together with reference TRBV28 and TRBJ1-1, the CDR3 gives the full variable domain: DVKVTQSSRYLVKRTGEKVFLECVQDMDHENMFWYRQDPGLGLRLIYFSYDVKMKEKGDIPEGYSVSREKKERFSLILESASTNQTSMYLCASRTTKGAFFGQGTRLTVV.

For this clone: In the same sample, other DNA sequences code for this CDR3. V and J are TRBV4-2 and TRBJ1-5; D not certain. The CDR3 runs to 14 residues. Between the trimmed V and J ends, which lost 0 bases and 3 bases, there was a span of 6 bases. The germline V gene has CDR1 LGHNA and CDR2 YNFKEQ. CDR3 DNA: TGTGCCAGCAGCCAAGATTCGAACAATCAGCCCCAGCATTTT. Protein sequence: CASSQDSNNQPQHF.

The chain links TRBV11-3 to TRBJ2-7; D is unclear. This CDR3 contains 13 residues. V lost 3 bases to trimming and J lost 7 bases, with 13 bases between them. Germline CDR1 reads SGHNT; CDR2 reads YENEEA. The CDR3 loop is CASSFHGGREQYF. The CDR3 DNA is TGTGCCAGCAGCTTTCACGGTGGAAGGGAGCAGTACTTC. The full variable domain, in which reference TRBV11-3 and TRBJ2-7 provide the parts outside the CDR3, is EAGVVQSPRYKIIEKKQPVAFWCNPISGHNTLYWYLQNLGQGPELLIRYENEEAVDDSQLPKDRFSAERLKGVDSTLKIQPAELGDSAVYLCASSFHGGREQYFGPGTRLTVT.

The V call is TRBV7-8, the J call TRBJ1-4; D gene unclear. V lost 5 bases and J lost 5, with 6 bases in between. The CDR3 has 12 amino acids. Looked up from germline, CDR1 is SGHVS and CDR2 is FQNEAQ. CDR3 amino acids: CASSHLNEKLFF. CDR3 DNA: TGTGCCAGCAGCCATCTGAATGAAAAACTGTTTTTT.

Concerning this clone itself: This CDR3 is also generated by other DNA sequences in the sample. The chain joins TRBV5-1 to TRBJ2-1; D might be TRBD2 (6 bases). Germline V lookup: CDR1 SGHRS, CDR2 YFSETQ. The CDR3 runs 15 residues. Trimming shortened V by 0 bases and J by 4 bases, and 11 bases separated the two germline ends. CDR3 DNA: TGCGCCAGCAGCTTGGATAGCGGAGCGTACAATGAGCAGTTCTTC. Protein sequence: CASSLDSGAYNEQFF.